The entry below describes one T cell receptor (beta chain). Its antigen is unknown. Trimming shortened V by 8 bases and J by 0 bases, and 7 bases separated the two germline ends. CDR1 and CDR2 (germline): ENHRY, SYGVKD. The CDR3 loop spans 13 amino acids. Clones were sequenced by immunoSEQ multiplex PCR, and TCRdb holds only the in-frame ones, with some missing. The profile shows around 80,000 clones, approximately 85% of them singletons. This sample is part of a study of a mutant IDH1 vaccine in newly diagnosed glioma. In the study overall: Initiation of the vaccine course occurred 4-6 weeks after radiotherapy alone, or alongside temozolomide cycles. The earlier regimen, radiotherapy, temozolomide, or both, was most often both.

As to time point: week 23, last vaccination. Mutant IDH1 20-mer peptide, at 300 ug, made up each vaccine dose, with topical imiquimod. Overall study findings and caveats: Across multiple MHC alleles, 93.3% of patients had vaccine-induced responses. There seemed to be no relation between pseudoprogression and changes in top peripheral T cell clonotypes.

The chain combines TRBV10-3 with TRBJ2-2; no reliable D call. The TCR comes from a woman in her forties or fifties with glioma. The sample consisted of PBMCs, taken from a glioma patient whose treatment included an IDH1 peptide vaccine. CDR3 coding DNA: TGTGCCATCTCGGCACCGAACACCGGGGAGCTGTTTTTT. This translates into CAISAPNTGELFF.